The sequence of this T cell receptor (beta chain) was determined in a study of blood T cells in healthy people across ages. Primed by a sample-barcoded 5' primer and a J-beta primer mix, a second PCR proceeded for about 6 to 12 cycles. TCRdb reprocessed the 5' RACE reads with MiXCR, giving one entry per CDR3 protein. Here the sample spans approximately 730,000 distinct CDR3 sequences, about 48% being singletons. The study recruited healthy Caucasian donors from Russia who were aged roughly 6 to 90. This CDR3 spans 18 amino acids. Per the germline V gene, CDR1 is MNHEY and CDR2 is SMNVEV (reference sequence). Trimming stripped 0 bases from V and 14 bases from J, with 30 bases between.

The chain is built from TRBV27 and TRBJ2-3; the D gene could be TRBD1 or TRBD2 (6 bases each). Specimen: blood. The source of this sequence is a man at least 80 years old in good health. The CDR3 bases are TGTGCCAGCAGTTTATCGCCGGGGCTGGGGGGCGGGCACAGATACGCGTATTTT. As protein: CASSLSPGLGGGHRYAYF.